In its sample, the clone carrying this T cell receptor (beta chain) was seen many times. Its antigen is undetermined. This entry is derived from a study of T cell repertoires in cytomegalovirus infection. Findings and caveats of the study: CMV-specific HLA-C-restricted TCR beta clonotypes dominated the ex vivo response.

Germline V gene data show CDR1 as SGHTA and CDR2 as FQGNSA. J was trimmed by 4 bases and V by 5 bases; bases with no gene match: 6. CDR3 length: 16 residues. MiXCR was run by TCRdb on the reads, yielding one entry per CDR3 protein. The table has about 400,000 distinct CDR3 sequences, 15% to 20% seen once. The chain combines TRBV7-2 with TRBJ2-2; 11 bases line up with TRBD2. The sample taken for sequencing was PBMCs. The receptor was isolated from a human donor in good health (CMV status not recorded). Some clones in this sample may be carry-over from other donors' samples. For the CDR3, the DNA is TGTGCCAGCAGCCCGAGACTAGCGGGACTCACCGGGGAGCTGTTTTTT. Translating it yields CASSPRLAGLTGELFF.